The 23 T cell receptor beta chains given below trace back to one sample, sequenced in a study of control samples from healthy donors and cancer patients. This table comes from immunoSEQ multiplex PCR, and its TCRdb copy is limited to in-frame clones, with some not included. The sample includes around 55,000 clones, 88% of them seen just once. Input material: blood. The receptors derive from a man aged 45-65 years in good health.

This clone has a handful of counts. The chain uses TRBV11-2 and TRBJ1-2; no definite D call. The germline V and J ends were trimmed by 2 bases and 4 bases, with 8 bases remaining between them. This CDR3 has 13 residues. The V gene's germline CDR1 is SGHAT and CDR2 FQNNGV. CDR3 sequence: CASSLRQFYGYTF. The CDR3 DNA sequence: TGTGCCAGCAGCTTAAGGCAGTTCTATGGCTACACCTTC.

This chain uses TRBV27 with TRBJ1-2; TRBD1 agrees at 7 bases. The CDR3 length is 13 residues. Germline CDR1 reads MNHEY; CDR2 reads SMNVEV (reference sequence). The junction had 2 bases not matched to a gene; V was cut back by 5 bases and J by 2 bases. This CDR3 reads CASSKTGNYGYTF. Here the CDR3 DNA reads TGTGCCAGCAGTAAGACAGGGAACTATGGCTACACCTTC.

The CDR3 region is CASSLDLAGGEQYF. CDR3 nucleotide sequence: TGTGCCAGCAGTTTAGACCTAGCGGGGGGCGAGCAGTACTTC. The chain recombines TRBV28 with TRBJ2-7, with 11 bases matching TRBD2. The CDR3 has 14 amino acids. CDR1 is MDHEN and CDR2 is SYDVKM in the germline V gene. The V and J ends lost 2 bases and 6 bases, in that order; junction bases with no gene match: 3. The whole variable domain, filled in from reference TRBV28 and TRBJ2-7, reads DVKVTQSSRYLVKRTGEKVFLECVQDMDHENMFWYRQDPGLGLRLIYFSYDVKMKEKGDIPEGYSVSREKKERFSLILESASTNQTSMYLCASSLDLAGGEQYFGPGTRLTVT.

The rearrangement uses TRBV28 and TRBJ1-6; 7 nucleotides match TRBD1. The germline gives CDR1 MDHEN, CDR2 SYDVKM. The V segment lost 6 bases and the J segment 8 bases; nucleotides outside the gene matches: 7. The CDR3 runs 14 residues. The CDR3: CASSRDSDYSPLHF. The CDR3 nucleotides read TGTGCCAGCAGCCGGGACAGTGATTATTCACCCCTCCACTTT.

J is TRBJ2-2 and V is TRBV27; 8 bases are shared with TRBD1. From germline, CDR1 is MNHEY and CDR2 SMNVEV (reference sequence). The CDR3 loop spans 16 amino acids. Unmatched junction bases numbered 12, after V lost 6 bases and J lost 6 bases. The CDR3 nucleotides read TGTGCCAGCAGAATAGGACAGGGCATAGTCCCCGGGGAGCTGTTTTTT. Protein sequence: CASRIGQGIVPGELFF.

The chain has TRBV6-2 or TRBV6-3 and TRBJ2-7, with 9 bases aligning to TRBD2. V lost 0 bases and J lost 4; bases outside the gene matches: 13. CDR3 length: 18 residues. The germline CDR1 and CDR2 sequences are MNHEY and SVGEGT. CDR3 nucleotides: TGTGCCAGCAGTTACTCAGGTAGCGGGAGACCCAGACTTTACGAGCAGTACTTC. Translation gives CASSYSGSGRPRLYEQYF.

The count of this clone is one. The chain couples TRBV3-1 (or the pseudogene TRBV3-2) to TRBJ1-6, with 7 bases lining up with TRBD1. Germline values: CDR1 LGHDT, CDR2 YNNKEL (reference sequence). The V segment lost 2 bases and the J segment 7 bases; nucleotides outside the gene matches: 8. The CDR3 extends over 16 amino acids. CDR3 amino acids: CASSQPLGDSNSPLHF. The DNA for the CDR3 is TGTGCCAGCAGCCAACCCCTGGGGGACAGCAATTCACCCCTCCACTTT.

The J gene is TRBJ2-3, the V gene TRBV7-9, with 8 bases that match TRBD2. Germline V gene sequence: CDR1 SEHNR, CDR2 FQNEAQ (reference sequence). This CDR3 has 14 amino acids. V lost 3 bases and J lost 6; bases outside the gene matches: 5. The CDR3 DNA reads TGTGCCAGCAGCTTTTCCGGGAGGGGGGATACGCAGTATTTT. It is translated as CASSFSGRGDTQYF.

The sample holds one count of this clone. J is TRBJ1-5 and V is TRBV6-1, with D uncertain. Per the germline V gene, CDR1 is MNHNS and CDR2 is SASEGT. The CDR3 is made up of 15 amino acids. The V end was cut by 2 bases, the J end by 3 bases, with 11 bases between. In DNA, the CDR3 is TGTGCCAGCAGTGAACTTCCTGGGAACAATCAGCCCCAGCATTTT. Protein sequence: CASSELPGNNQPQHF.

The chain uses TRBV5-1 and TRBJ1-1; D not certain. Germline-derived CDR1 and CDR2 are SGHRS and YFSETQ. The CDR3 is 14 residues long. Trimming took off 5 bases at V and 0 bases at J, with 11 bases between the two ends. CDR3 in amino acids: CASRSVLMNTEAFF. As DNA, the CDR3 is TGCGCCAGCAGGTCGGTGTTAATGAACACTGAAGCTTTCTTT.

V gene TRBV4-3 combines with J gene TRBJ2-3; weak D call: TRBD2 (6 bases). The CDR3 spans 16 residues. The ends were cut back, 0 bases at V and 0 bases at J, with 10 bases in the middle. Germline V gives CDR1 LGHNA, CDR2 YSLEER. Here the CDR3 DNA reads TGCGCCAGCAGCCAAGATTGGAGGGGAAGCACAGATACGCAGTATTTT. Its protein is CASSQDWRGSTDTQYF.

The chain links TRBV4-1 to TRBJ2-7; 9 bases match TRBD2. The CDR3 spans 16 residues. Germline trimming cut 1 base from V and 2 bases from J; bases unmatched to any gene: 6. The germline gives CDR1 MGHRA, CDR2 YSYEKL. The CDR3 DNA reads TGCGCCAGCAGCCAAGGGGCTAGCGGGGAAACCTACGAGCAGTACTTC. This codes for CASSQGASGETYEQYF.

This chain uses TRBV5-1 with TRBJ2-7; 13 positions match TRBD2. V gave up 2 bases and J gave up 5 bases; unmatched junction bases: 22. Germline loops: CDR1 SGHRS, CDR2 YFSETQ. This CDR3 contains 21 residues. The CDR3 nucleotides are TGCGCCAGCAGCTTCCGCCAGCCGGGACTAGCGGGACCTCGACTACAGGACGAGCAGTACTTC. Its protein product is CASSFRQPGLAGPRLQDEQYF.

The chain combines TRBV30 with TRBJ1-2, with TRBD1 matching 10 bases. Trimming at V came to 3 bases and at J to 3 bases, leaving 7 bases not matched to a gene. The germline V gene has CDR1 GTSNPN and CDR2 SVGIG (reference sequence). The CDR3 covers 15 residues. The CDR3 DNA follows: TGTGCCTGGAGGTCCGAGGGACAGGGGTACTATGGCTACACCTTC. Protein sequence: CAWRSEGQGYYGYTF.

The V gene is TRBV30, the J gene TRBJ1-6, with 8 nucleotides matching TRBD1. This CDR3 has 14 residues. Germline V gene data show CDR1 as GTSNPN and CDR2 as SVGIG (reference sequence). The CDR3 reads CVCIVARGHSPLHF. DNA for the CDR3: TGTGTCTGTATAGTAGCCAGGGGGCACTCACCCCTCCACTTT.

This chain uses TRBV30 with TRBJ1-4; D is possibly TRBD1 (5 bases). Between the trimmed V and J ends, which lost 2 bases and 7 bases, there was a span of 8 bases. This CDR3 region has 12 residues. Germline loops: CDR1 GTSNPN, CDR2 SVGIG (reference sequence). This CDR3 reads CAWSRRGEKLFF. The CDR3 nucleotides read TGTGCCTGGAGTCGGAGGGGTGAAAAACTGTTTTTT. Full variable domain (outside the CDR3, taken from reference TRBV30 and TRBJ1-4): SQTIHQWPATLVQPVGSPLSLECTVEGTSNPNLYWYRQAAGRGLQLLFYSVGIGQISSEVPQNLSASRPQDRQFILSSKKLLLSDSGFYLCAWSRRGEKLFFGSGTQLSVL.

The chain is built from TRBV28 and TRBJ1-4; a possible D gene is TRBD1 (5 bases). V was clipped by 7 bases and J by 8 bases, with 17 bases between them. The V gene's germline CDR1 is MDHEN and CDR2 SYDVKM. This CDR3 has 14 residues. CDR3 loop: CASISGGSWEKLFF. The CDR3 DNA reads TGTGCCAGCATTTCGGGGGGGAGTTGGGAAAAACTGTTTTTT. The full variable domain, in which reference TRBV28 and TRBJ1-4 provide the parts outside the CDR3, is DVKVTQSSRYLVKRTGEKVFLECVQDMDHENMFWYRQDPGLGLRLIYFSYDVKMKEKGDIPEGYSVSREKKERFSLILESASTNQTSMYLCASISGGSWEKLFFGSGTQLSVL.

The rearrangement uses TRBV24-1 and TRBJ2-5, with D perhaps TRBD1 (5 bases). V gave up 1 base and J gave up 2 bases, with 10 bases separating them. CDR1 is KGHDR, CDR2 SFDVKD, per germline. The CDR3 spans 15 residues. The CDR3 protein is CATSDLFAGQETQYF. CDR3 DNA: TGTGCCACCAGTGATTTATTTGCAGGGCAAGAGACCCAGTACTTC.

The chain couples TRBV7-2 to TRBJ2-6, with D possibly matching TRBD1 (5 bases). Deletions cut 4 bases from V and 2 bases from J, with 9 bases between. Germline V gene lookup returns CDR1 SGHTA and CDR2 FQGNSA. The CDR3 sequence is 15 residues long. The CDR3 DNA follows: TGTGCCAGCAGCTCGACAGCTACTGGGGCCAACGTCCTGACTTTC. Protein product: CASSSTATGANVLTF.

This clone turned up a few times. The genes are TRBV29-1 and TRBJ1-1; possible D gene TRBD1, 5 bases. This CDR3 has 13 residues. Germline lookup yields CDR1 SQVTM and CDR2 ANQGSEA. Deletions cut 7 bases from V and 2 bases from J, with 14 bases between. The CDR3 bases are TGCAGCGGGTACGACAGAGTTAACACTGAAGCTTTCTTT. Translated, it gives CSGYDRVNTEAFF.

This clone was seen once. The rearrangement joins TRBV3-1 (or the pseudogene TRBV3-2) to TRBJ2-2; D is uncertain. Germline V gene sequence: CDR1 LGHDT, CDR2 YNNKEL (reference sequence). This CDR3 comprises 15 residues. Trimming cost V 1 base and J 4 bases, with 10 bases left between them. The CDR3 DNA is TGTGCCAGCAGCCAAGCGCCTGAAGGCACCGGGGAGCTGTTTTTT. Translated, it gives CASSQAPEGTGELFF.

V gene TRBV28 combines with J gene TRBJ1-2, with D perhaps TRBD1 (5 bases). Germline V lookup: CDR1 MDHEN, CDR2 SYDVKM. The V and J ends lost 3 bases and 5 bases respectively, with 16 bases between them. The CDR3 has 15 residues. The CDR3 region is CASSLGWVGGYGYTF. In DNA, the CDR3 is TGTGCCAGCAGTTTGGGGTGGGTGGGGGGATATGGCTACACCTTC.

CDR3 DNA: TGTGCCAGTCAGGGGACAGGAGCCTACAATGAGCAGTTCTTC. Residues: CASQGTGAYNEQFF. The chain joins TRBV11-3 to TRBJ2-1, with TRBD1 matching 8 bases. Germline V CDR1 and CDR2: SGHNT, YENEEA. The junction had 6 bases not matched to a gene; V was cut back by 9 bases and J by 2 bases. CDR3 length: 14 amino acids.